The rows below give T cell receptor beta chains drawn from one sample of a study of Graves' ophthalmopathy and Graves' hyperthyroidism. TCRdb called the multiplex PCR reads again in MiXCR, with one record for every CDR3 protein. This sample has 200,000 to 250,000 distinct CDR3 sequences, with around 50% found just once. Sequenced material: peripheral blood. These receptors were taken from an adult man with Graves' ophthalmopathy. The CDR3 runs from the conserved cysteine through the conserved F or W. D genes are given only for firm matches. Expanded clones get a size class; other rows say once, few or many, or leave the size out.

clone size: NA; J gene: TRBJ2-2; D gene: NA; V gene: TRBV5-6; CDR3 DNA: TGTGCCAGCAGCTTATTTTCTCGGCAGAACACCGGGGAGCTGTTTTTT; CDR3 protein: CASSLFSRQNTGELFF
clone size: few; J gene: TRBJ2-2; D gene: TRBD1; V gene: TRBV5-1; CDR3 DNA: TGCGCCAGCAGCGGGACAGCTAACACCGGGGAGCTGTTTTTT; CDR3 protein: CASSGTANTGELFF
clone size: NA; J gene: TRBJ2-7; D gene: NA; V gene: TRBV5-6; CDR3 DNA: TGTGCCAGCAGCTTACGTGGGTATGGTTACGAGCAGTACTTC; CDR3 protein: CASSLRGYGYEQYF
clone size: NA; J gene: TRBJ2-5; D gene: TRBD2; V gene: TRBV29-1; CDR3 DNA: TGCAGCGTTACTAGCGGGAGGTCTCCCCAGCACTTC; CDR3 protein: CSVTSGRSPQHF
clone size: NA; J gene: TRBJ1-6; D gene: NA; V gene: TRBV7-9; CDR3 DNA: TGTGCCAGCAGCCCGAACCCGGGATTCTATAATTCACCCCTCCACTTT; CDR3 protein: CASSPNPGFYNSPLHF
clone size: NA; J gene: TRBJ2-7; D gene: TRBD1; V gene: TRBV7-9; CDR3 DNA: TGTGCCAGCAGCTTAGACAGGGGCCCTTCCTACGAGCAGTACTTC; CDR3 protein: CASSLDRGPSYEQYF
clone size: NA; J gene: TRBJ2-3; D gene: NA; V gene: TRBV10-3; CDR3 DNA: TGTGCCAGCAGTTACTCCTTCAAGGATACGCAGTATTTT; CDR3 protein: CASSYSFKDTQYF
clone size: NA; J gene: TRBJ1-3; D gene: NA; V gene: TRBV7-2; CDR3 DNA: TGTGCCAGCAGCTTAGATTCAGGGTTCAGTGGAAACACCATATATTTT; CDR3 protein: CASSLDSGFSGNTIYF
clone size: NA; J gene: TRBJ2-2; D gene: TRBD1; V gene: TRBV7-3; CDR3 DNA: TGTGCCAGCAGCTTCGACAGGGGATCGCACACCGGGGAGCTGTTTTTT; CDR3 protein: CASSFDRGSHTGELFF
clone size: NA; J gene: TRBJ1-3; D gene: NA; V gene: TRBV19; CDR3 DNA: TGTGCCAGTAGTATGGGCGCCTACTCTGGAAACACCATATATTTT; CDR3 protein: CASSMGAYSGNTIYF
clone size: many; J gene: TRBJ2-7; D gene: TRBD2; V gene: TRBV28; CDR3 DNA: TGTGCCAGCAGTTGGAGGGCCGGACTAGCGGGGGCCTTCCTCTCCTACGAGCAGTACTTC; CDR3 protein: CASSWRAGLAGAFLSYEQYF
clone size: few; J gene: TRBJ1-2; D gene: TRBD1; V gene: TRBV19; CDR3 DNA: TGTGCCAGTAGTATTTCTGGGACAGGGTTCTATGGCTACACCTTC; CDR3 protein: CASSISGTGFYGYTF
clone size: NA; J gene: TRBJ2-7; D gene: TRBD2; V gene: TRBV20-1; CDR3 DNA: TGCAGTGCCCCATCACTAGCGGGAGGGCCGGGTGAGCAGTACTTC; CDR3 protein: CSAPSLAGGPGEQYF
clone size: few; J gene: TRBJ2-5; D gene: NA; V gene: TRBV7-9; CDR3 DNA: TGTGCCAGCAGCTTCACGGACCAGACCCAGTACTTC; CDR3 protein: CASSFTDQTQYF
clone size: NA; J gene: TRBJ1-3; D gene: TRBD1; V gene: TRBV14; CDR3 DNA: TGTGCCAGCAGCCACCGACAGGGACCCTCTGGAAACACCATATATTTT; CDR3 protein: CASSHRQGPSGNTIYF